Given below is one T cell receptor (beta chain) in context. This specimen comes from a study of cytomegalovirus exposure and HLA in healthy donors. Deletions cut 5 bases from V and 11 bases from J, with 15 bases between. Germline V gene lookup returns CDR1 SGHTA and CDR2 FQGNSA. This CDR3 spans 12 amino acids. Primers: 60 Vbeta forward and 13 Jbeta reverse. Only in-frame clones appear in the TCRdb table, and some are missing; sequencing was by immunoSEQ multiplex PCR. The sample holds 170,000 or so clones, less than 90% seen once. This TCR was sampled from a man aged 45 to 65 in good health and CMV-seronegative. The rearrangement links TRBV7-2 to TRBJ2-5; D call uncertain. Sequenced material: PBMCs. The CDR3 spells CASSAYYREQYF. The CDR3, as DNA: TGTGCCAGCAGCGCCTATTACAGAGAGCAGTACTTC.